Presented here are 26 T cell receptor beta chains from one specimen sequenced in a study of ipilimumab plus nivolumab after autologous stem cell transplantation. Only in-frame clones appear in the TCRdb table, and some are missing; sequencing was by immunoSEQ multiplex PCR. The table shows 15,000 to 20,000 clones, with around four fifths occurring only once. The specimen comprised PBMCs, sampled in a trial of ipilimumab plus nivolumab as post-transplant consolidation. The receptor source for this set is a male donor with diffuse large B-cell lymphoma.

This clone occurred once. The chain uses TRBV11-3 and TRBJ2-2; 9 nucleotides agree with TRBD2. The germline gives CDR1 SGHNT, CDR2 YENEEA. Losses at the gene ends were 5 bases for V and 2 bases for J; bases not matched to a gene: 6. The CDR3 consists of 16 residues. DNA of the CDR3: TGTGCCAGCAGCCATGCCGGGACTAGCAACACCGGGGAGCTGTTTTTT. Translation gives CASSHAGTSNTGELFF.

The rearrangement joins TRBV7-9 to TRBJ1-5; 9 positions match TRBD1. There are 14 residues in the CDR3. Trimming at V came to 1 base and at J to 7 bases, leaving 2 bases not matched to a gene. Germline lookup yields CDR1 SEHNR and CDR2 FQNEAQ (reference sequence). In nucleotides, the CDR3 is TGTGCCAGCAGCTTAGGGACAGGGGAACAGCCCCAGCATTTT. Its translation is CASSLGTGEQPQHF.

CDR3 in amino acids: CASNRPGGGGANVLTF. CDR3 sequence (DNA): TGTGCCAGCAACCGACCGGGGGGCGGTGGGGCCAACGTCCTGACTTTC. This chain joins TRBV5-4 and TRBJ2-6, with a possible D match to TRBD2 (7 bases). V dropped 6 bases and J dropped 3 bases, with 16 bases sitting between them. The CDR3 runs 16 residues. Per the germline V gene, CDR1 is SGHNT and CDR2 is YYREEE (reference sequence).

V and J are TRBV7-9 and TRBJ2-3, with D unclear. This CDR3 is 14 amino acids long. Germline V CDR1 and CDR2: SEHNR, FQNEAQ (reference sequence). V was cut by 0 bases and J by 0 bases, with 4 bases left in between. DNA for the CDR3: TGTGCCAGCAGCTTAGCGGGAAGCACAGATACGCAGTATTTT. As protein: CASSLAGSTDTQYF.

The CDR3 DNA reads as TGTGCCATCAGTGGCGGGACGGCGACCTACGAGCAGTACTTC. The encoded protein is CAISGGTATYEQYF. V and J are TRBV10-3 and TRBJ2-7, with D perhaps TRBD2 (6 bases). CDR1 and CDR2 from the germline V gene are ENHRY and SYGVKD. Trimming took off 4 bases at V and 2 bases at J, with 12 bases between the two ends. The CDR3 has 14 residues.

The table lists this clone with a few counts. The chain is built from TRBV5-8 and TRBJ2-7; TRBD1 matches 10 bases. The CDR3 runs 14 residues. V lost 3 bases to trimming and J lost 2 bases; unmatched junction nucleotides: 2. Looked up from germline, CDR1 is SGHTS and CDR2 is YDEGEE. This CDR3 reads CASSSGQGAYEQYF. CDR3 sequence (DNA): TGTGCCAGCAGCTCTGGACAGGGGGCCTACGAGCAGTACTTC.

The V call is TRBV6-4, the J call TRBJ2-3; 8 bases agree with TRBD2. J lost 1 base, V lost 0 bases, and 0 bases had no gene match. The germline gives CDR1 MRHNA, CDR2 SNTAGT. The CDR3 is made up of 15 amino acids. The DNA for the CDR3 is TGTGCCAGCAGTGACTCTAGCGGGGGCACAGATACGCAGTATTTT. Translation: CASSDSSGGTDTQYF.

This chain links TRBV5-1 with TRBJ2-5; D is possibly TRBD1 (6 bases). CDR1 SGHRS and CDR2 YFSETQ come from the germline V gene. The CDR3 sequence is 15 residues long. V was shortened by 4 bases and J by 5 bases, with 18 bases between the two germline ends. The CDR3 loop reads CASSAEGTTRETQYF. The CDR3 coding sequence is TGCGCCAGCAGCGCTGAAGGGACAACGAGGGAGACCCAGTACTTC.

The chain combines TRBV10-3 with TRBJ2-3; D gene ambiguous. From germline, CDR1 is ENHRY and CDR2 SYGVKD. V gave up 3 bases and J gave up 5 bases, with 12 bases separating them. The CDR3 covers 14 residues. The CDR3: CAISDSWSGDTQYF. Here the CDR3 DNA reads TGTGCCATCAGTGACTCCTGGTCGGGAGATACGCAGTATTTT.

This clone was seen a handful of times. J is TRBJ2-7 and V is TRBV5-6; no clear D. Germline V lookup: CDR1 SGHDT, CDR2 YYEEEE. Deletions cut 1 base from V and 6 bases from J, with 11 bases between. CDR3 size: 13 residues. The CDR3 region is CASSLIRVGEQYF. CDR3 sequence (DNA): TGTGCCAGCAGCTTGATTCGGGTCGGCGAGCAGTACTTC.

The V call is TRBV6-6, the J call TRBJ2-1; 11 bases are a match to TRBD2. The length of the CDR3 is 15 residues. Germline V gene data show CDR1 as MNHNY and CDR2 as SVGAGI (reference sequence). Germline trimming cut 6 bases from V and 3 bases from J; bases unmatched to any gene: 4. The CDR3 nucleotides read TGTGCCAGCAGAGAGACTAGCGGGATCTACAATGAGCAGTTCTTC. Residues: CASRETSGIYNEQFF.

The chain employs TRBV4-3 and TRBJ1-1; perhaps TRBD1 as D (5 bases). The ends were cut back, 4 bases at V and 1 base at J, with 13 bases in the middle. Germline V gene lookup returns CDR1 LGHNA and CDR2 YSLEER. This CDR3 is 15 amino acids long. For the CDR3, the DNA is TGCGCCAGCAGCCCCTCGGGAGGGGCGAACACTGAAGCTTTCTTT. Its protein product is CASSPSGGANTEAFF.

The rearrangement links TRBV5-1 to TRBJ2-7; possibly TRBD2 for D (5 bases). The CDR3 has 18 amino acids. CDR1 and CDR2 (germline): SGHRS, YFSETQ. V was trimmed by 0 bases and J by 1 base, leaving 20 bases between them. The CDR3 is CASSLVVGSRGGSYEQYF. The DNA for the CDR3 is TGCGCCAGCAGCTTGGTGGTAGGATCTCGGGGTGGGTCCTACGAGCAGTACTTC.

V and J are TRBV21-1 and TRBJ2-3; the D call of TRBD2 is as the table states it, not checked on the DNA. TRBV21-1 is termed a pseudogene. This CDR3 comprises 18 residues. CDR3: CASSKGLAGEVRTDTQYF. CDR3 DNA: TGTGCCAGCAGCAAGGGACTAGCGGGAGAGGTGCGCACAGATACGCAGTATTTT.

The V and J genes are TRBV7-2 and TRBJ2-1; TRBD2 aligns across 11 bases. The CDR3 has 16 residues. Germline V lookup: CDR1 SGHTA, CDR2 FQGNSA. V shed 4 bases and J 4 bases; nucleotides not matched to a gene: 6. CDR3 coding DNA: TGTGCCAGCAGCTCCTTAGCGGGGGGGTCTTACAATGAGCAGTTCTTC. Its translation is CASSSLAGGSYNEQFF.

This clone is deemed medium-sized. J is TRBJ2-7 and V is TRBV28; 9 nucleotides match TRBD1. The CDR3 runs 14 residues. CDR1 and CDR2 (germline): MDHEN, SYDVKM. V dropped 8 bases and J dropped 3; count of bases not matched to a gene: 8. The CDR3 DNA sequence: TGTGCCAGCGGCCGGACAGGGGTTATCTACGAGCAGTACTTC. As protein: CASGRTGVIYEQYF.

The V call is TRBV5-4, the J call TRBJ1-3; D not certain. The CDR3 runs 14 residues. V lost 4 bases, J lost 6 bases, and 14 bases lay in between. The germline V gene encodes CDR1 SGHNT and CDR2 YYREEE (reference sequence). The CDR3 DNA reads as TGTGCCAGCAGCGGAGGGAAAATAGAAAACACCATATATTTT. Protein sequence: CASSGGKIENTIYF.

The rearrangement joins TRBV5-1 to TRBJ2-3; D gene uncertain. This CDR3 is built from 13 residues. Trimming shortened V by 2 bases and J by 0 bases, and 4 bases separated the two germline ends. Germline loops: CDR1 SGHRS, CDR2 YFSETQ. CDR3 DNA: TGCGCCAGCAGCTTCGGGAGCACAGATACGCAGTATTTT. Translation gives CASSFGSTDTQYF.

This chain uses TRBV29-1 with TRBJ1-2, with 10 bases identical to TRBD1. CDR1 SQVTM and CDR2 ANQGSEA come from the germline V gene. Unmatched junction bases numbered 10, after V lost 7 bases and J lost 8 bases. The CDR3 is 13 residues long. The CDR3 is CSAPGQGIEGYTF. For the CDR3, the DNA is TGCAGCGCACCGGGACAGGGGATCGAGGGCTACACCTTC.

The CDR3 here is CASSPGGGNNSPLHF. CDR3 DNA: TGTGCCAGCAGTCCGGGGGGGGGAAATAATTCACCCCTCCACTTT. V gene TRBV25-1 combines with J gene TRBJ1-6, with D perhaps matching TRBD1 (5 bases). CDR3 length equals 15 residues. Germline V gives CDR1 MGHDK, CDR2 SYGVNS. V was shortened by 5 bases and J by 5 bases, with 13 bases between the two germline ends.

The chain couples TRBV5-1 to TRBJ2-1; 8 bases are shared with TRBD2. Germline CDR1 reads SGHRS; CDR2 reads YFSETQ. There are 16 residues in the CDR3. The junction had 9 bases not matched to a gene; V was cut back by 4 bases and J by 3 bases. The CDR3 sequence is CASSGSPAGVYNEQFF. The CDR3 bases are TGCGCCAGCAGCGGGTCCCCAGCGGGAGTCTACAATGAGCAGTTCTTC.

This chain uses TRBV6-6 with TRBJ1-3; no definite D call. V lost 0 bases to trimming and J lost 2 bases, with 5 bases between them. This CDR3 has 14 residues. The germline V gene encodes CDR1 MNHNY and CDR2 SVGAGI (reference sequence). For the CDR3, the DNA is TGTGCCAGCAGTTACTCGAACACTGGAAACACCATATATTTT. The encoded protein is CASSYSNTGNTIYF.

The chain links TRBV19 to TRBJ1-1; D unresolved. The CDR3 length is 17 residues. V was cut by 7 bases and J by 0 bases, with 21 bases left in between. Germline V gives CDR1 LNHDA, CDR2 SQIVND (reference sequence). CDR3 sequence reads: CASNRHSLMEVNTEAFF. CDR3 DNA: TGTGCCAGTAACCGGCACAGCCTCATGGAAGTGAACACTGAAGCTTTCTTT.

The chain has TRBV15 and TRBJ1-6; D gene ambiguous. Germline loops: CDR1 LNHNV, CDR2 YYDKDF (reference sequence). Trimming took off 1 base at V and 7 bases at J, with 5 bases between the two ends. The CDR3 sequence is 13 residues long. The CDR3 sequence is CATSRAENSPLHF. The CDR3, as DNA: TGTGCCACCAGCAGAGCAGAGAATTCACCCCTCCACTTT.

The chain is built from TRBV10-3 and TRBJ2-7; 8 bases fit TRBD1. Germline V gene data show CDR1 as ENHRY and CDR2 as SYGVKD. The length of the CDR3 is 14 residues. With V trimmed by 10 bases and J by 1 base, 9 bases remained unmatched. The CDR3 sequence: CASQHGQGSYEQYF. In DNA, the CDR3 is TGTGCCAGCCAGCACGGACAGGGTTCCTACGAGCAGTACTTC.

The chain joins TRBV29-1 to TRBJ2-7; D ambiguous. The V end was cut by 8 bases, the J end by 0 bases, with 14 bases between. The V gene's germline CDR1 is SQVTM and CDR2 ANQGSEA. CDR3 length: 13 amino acids. CDR3 in amino acids: CSILMASSYEQYF. The CDR3 DNA follows: TGCAGCATTTTGATGGCCAGCTCCTACGAGCAGTACTTC.